The rows below give T cell receptor beta chains drawn from one sample of a study of T cell repertoires in cytomegalovirus infection. TCRdb ran MiXCR on the reads and lists one entry per CDR3 protein. Here the sample spans about 260,000 distinct CDR3 sequences, roughly 15% being singletons. The material sequenced was PBMCs. These receptors were obtained from a human donor in good health (CMV status not recorded). Some clones in this sample may be carry-over from other donors' samples. CDR3s include the opening cysteine and the closing phenylalanine or tryptophan. A D gene is named only where the DNA matches it firmly. Some rows mark clone size as missing; the rest say once, few, many or name a class of expanded clone.

d_gene	len	abundance	j_gene	v_gene	CDR3aa	CDR3nt
-	16	-	TRBJ2-1	TRBV5-8	CASSSSGRVRYNEQFF	TGTGCCAGCAGCAGCTCGGGAAGAGTTCGCTACAATGAGCAGTTCTTC
-	13	many	TRBJ1-5	TRBV10-3	CAISESTPQPQHF	TGTGCCATCAGTGAGTCGACACCTCAGCCCCAGCATTTT
TRBD2	17	many	TRBJ2-1	TRBV5-6	CATCRLYSGSYRNEQFF	TGTGCCACATGCCGACTCTATAGCGGGAGCTATCGCAATGAGCAGTTCTTC
TRBD1	14	many	TRBJ2-3	TRBV7-2	CASSLDRGRDTQYF	TGTGCCAGCAGCTTAGACAGGGGGCGAGATACGCAGTATTTT
-	13	many	TRBJ2-3	TRBV7-2	CASTEIIAYTQYF	TGTGCCAGCACCGAGATCATTGCGTATACGCAGTATTTT
TRBD2	15	few	TRBJ2-7	TRBV6-5	CASSRLAGAGYEQYF	TGTGCCAGCAGTCGACTAGCGGGAGCGGGGTACGAGCAGTACTTC
-	15	many	TRBJ1-2	TRBV23-1	CASSRRSTGPNGYTF	TGCGCCAGCAGTCGACGCAGCACCGGGCCCAATGGCTACACCTTC
-	10	many	TRBJ2-3	TRBV25-1	CASRSDTQYF	TGTGCCAGTCGGTCAGATACGCAGTATTTT
-	11	-	TRBJ1-2	TRBV29-1	CSVQTGYGYTF	TGCAGCGTTCAGACGGGCTATGGCTACACCTTC
TRBD1	16	few	TRBJ1-5	TRBV20-1	CSAIENRGTVNQPQHF	TGCAGTGCTATAGAAAACAGGGGCACGGTGAATCAGCCCCAGCATTTT
TRBD1	16	many	TRBJ2-3	TRBV5-8	CASSMGQGRSTDTQYF	TGTGCCAGCAGCATGGGACAGGGACGAAGCACAGATACGCAGTATTTT
-	15	many	TRBJ2-3	TRBV11-2	CASWGATYSTDTQYF	TGTGCCAGCTGGGGGGCCACTTATAGCACAGATACGCAGTATTTT